Sequencing of this T cell receptor beta chain was carried out in a study of immune heterogeneity within non-small cell lung tumors. The CDR3 sequence is 14 residues long. Remarks on this clonotype: Its antigen is as yet unknown. A read error is possible here, since a much larger clone lies one base away.

Bulk tumor genomic DNA served as template, at 550 to 700 ng per sample. From each primary tumor, several far-apart biopsies were obtained during surgery. Curative surgery was undertaken by patients, who had untreated, newly diagnosed non-small cell lung cancer. Whole-study findings and limits: Patients largely differed in their high-frequency T-cell receptor beta clonotypes.

Amplification of TCR beta CDR3 was performed by multiplex PCR with 32 V and 13 J primers. TCRdb analysed the multiplex PCR reads with MiXCR anew, one entry per CDR3 protein. The data show under 35,000 distinct CDR3 sequences, around 30% seen once. This rearrangement joins TRBV12-3 or TRBV12-4 to TRBJ2-7; 7 bases align to TRBD1. The sample was lung tumor tissue. The TCR was taken from a man aged 35-49 years with non-small cell lung cancer. CDR3: CPSSFIGGAYEQYF. Here the CDR3 DNA reads TGTCCCAGCAGTTTTATAGGGGGCGCATACGAGCAGTACTTC.